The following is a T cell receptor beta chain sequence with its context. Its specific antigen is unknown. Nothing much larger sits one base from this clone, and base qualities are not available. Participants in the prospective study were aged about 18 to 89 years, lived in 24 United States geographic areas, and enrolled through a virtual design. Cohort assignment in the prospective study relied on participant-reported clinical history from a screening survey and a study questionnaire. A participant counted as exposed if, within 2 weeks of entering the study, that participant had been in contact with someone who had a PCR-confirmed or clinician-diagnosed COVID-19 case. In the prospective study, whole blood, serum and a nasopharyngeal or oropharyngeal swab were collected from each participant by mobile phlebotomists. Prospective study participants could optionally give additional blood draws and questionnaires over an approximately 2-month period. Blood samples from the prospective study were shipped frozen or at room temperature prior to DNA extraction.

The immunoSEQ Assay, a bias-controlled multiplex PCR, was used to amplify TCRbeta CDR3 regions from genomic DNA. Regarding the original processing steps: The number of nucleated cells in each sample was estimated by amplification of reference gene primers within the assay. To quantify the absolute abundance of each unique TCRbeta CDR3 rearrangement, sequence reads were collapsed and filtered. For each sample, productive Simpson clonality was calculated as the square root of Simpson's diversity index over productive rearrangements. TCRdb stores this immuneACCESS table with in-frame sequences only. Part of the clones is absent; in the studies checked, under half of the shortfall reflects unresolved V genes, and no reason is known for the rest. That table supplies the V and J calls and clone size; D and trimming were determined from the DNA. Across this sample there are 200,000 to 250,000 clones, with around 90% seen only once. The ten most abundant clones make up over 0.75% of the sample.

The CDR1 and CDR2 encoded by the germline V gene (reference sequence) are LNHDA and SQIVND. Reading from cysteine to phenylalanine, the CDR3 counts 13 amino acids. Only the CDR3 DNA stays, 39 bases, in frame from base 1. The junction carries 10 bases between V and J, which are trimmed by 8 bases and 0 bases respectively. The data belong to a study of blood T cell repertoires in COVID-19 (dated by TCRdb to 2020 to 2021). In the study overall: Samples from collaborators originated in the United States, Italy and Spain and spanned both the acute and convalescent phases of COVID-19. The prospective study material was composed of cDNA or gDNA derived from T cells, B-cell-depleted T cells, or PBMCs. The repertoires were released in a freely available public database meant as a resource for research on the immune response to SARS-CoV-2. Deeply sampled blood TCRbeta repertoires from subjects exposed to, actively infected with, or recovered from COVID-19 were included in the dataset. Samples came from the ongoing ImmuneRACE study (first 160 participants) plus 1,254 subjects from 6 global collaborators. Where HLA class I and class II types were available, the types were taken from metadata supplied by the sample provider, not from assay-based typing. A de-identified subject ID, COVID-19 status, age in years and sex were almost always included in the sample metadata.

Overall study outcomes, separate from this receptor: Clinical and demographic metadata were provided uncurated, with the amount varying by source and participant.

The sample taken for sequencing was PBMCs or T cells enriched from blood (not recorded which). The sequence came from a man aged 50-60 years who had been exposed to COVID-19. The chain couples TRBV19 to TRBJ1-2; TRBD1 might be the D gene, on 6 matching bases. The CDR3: CASSYRANYGYTF. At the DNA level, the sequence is TGTGCCAGTTCCTACAGGGCTAACTATGGCTACACCTTC. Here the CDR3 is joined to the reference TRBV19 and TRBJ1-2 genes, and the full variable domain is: DGGITQSPKYLFRKEGQNVTLSCEQNLNHDAMYWYRQDPGQGLRLIYYSQIVNDFQKGDIAEGYSVSREKKESFPLTVTSAQKNPTAFYLCASSYRANYGYTFGSGTRLTVV.